This is a list of T cell receptor beta chains from one sample in a study of blood T cell repertoires in COVID-19. Produced via immunoSEQ multiplex PCR; TCRdb's table is partial and in-frame only. Of roughly 150,000 clones detected, roughly 85% appear once; the ten largest clones hold 8% to 9%. The sequenced material came from peripheral blood. Receptor source: a woman aged 60-75 years with COVID-19, enrolled during active disease. The CDR3 runs from the conserved cysteine through the conserved F or W. The D gene is left open where the match is weak. Size is omitted from some rows. Given values are once, few, many or a class for expanded clones.

v_call	clone_size	d_call	j_call	cdr3_aa	cdr3_nt
TRBV18	NA	TRBD2	TRBJ2-1	CASSPTPSGGYNEQFF	TGTGCCAGCTCACCCACGCCTAGCGGGGGATACAATGAGCAGTTCTTC
TRBV6-6	NA	TRBD1	TRBJ1-2	CASSSPTGGDGYTF	TGTGCCAGCAGTTCCCCGACAGGGGGCGATGGCTACACCTTC
TRBV7-7	NA	TRBD1	TRBJ2-2	CASSPRPGQGAGELFF	TGTGCTAGCAGCCCAAGACCGGGACAGGGAGCTGGGGAGCTGTTTTTT
TRBV7-7	NA	NA	TRBJ2-5	CASSRDRQETQYF	TGTGCCAGCAGTCGTGACAGGCAAGAGACCCAGTACTTC
TRBV19	few	NA	TRBJ1-1	CASSIPLPGGYTEAFF	TGTGCCAGTAGTATTCCCCTCCCGGGGGGATACACTGAAGCTTTCTTT
TRBV2	NA	NA	TRBJ1-5	CASSRQSSNQPQHF	TGTGCCAGCAGTAGACAGAGTAGCAATCAGCCCCAGCATTTT
TRBV6-5	NA	NA	TRBJ1-1	CASSYSRWNTEAFF	TGTGCCAGCAGTTACTCGCGGTGGAACACTGAAGCTTTCTTT
TRBV18	NA	NA	TRBJ1-4	CASAGGSSEKLFF	TGTGCCAGCGCCGGAGGGTCGAGTGAAAAACTGTTTTTT
TRBV5-1	NA	NA	TRBJ2-7	CASSLVVQGVQGNEQYF	TGCGCCAGCAGCTTGGTCGTACAAGGGGTACAGGGCAACGAGCAGTACTTC
TRBV15	NA	NA	TRBJ1-3	CATSGGFGAYSGNTIYF	TGTGCCACCAGTGGCGGTTTTGGGGCCTACTCTGGAAACACCATATATTTT
TRBV6-6	once	NA	TRBJ2-1	CASSYERSGVYNEQFF	TGTGCCAGCAGTTACGAGCGGAGCGGAGTCTACAATGAGCAGTTCTTC